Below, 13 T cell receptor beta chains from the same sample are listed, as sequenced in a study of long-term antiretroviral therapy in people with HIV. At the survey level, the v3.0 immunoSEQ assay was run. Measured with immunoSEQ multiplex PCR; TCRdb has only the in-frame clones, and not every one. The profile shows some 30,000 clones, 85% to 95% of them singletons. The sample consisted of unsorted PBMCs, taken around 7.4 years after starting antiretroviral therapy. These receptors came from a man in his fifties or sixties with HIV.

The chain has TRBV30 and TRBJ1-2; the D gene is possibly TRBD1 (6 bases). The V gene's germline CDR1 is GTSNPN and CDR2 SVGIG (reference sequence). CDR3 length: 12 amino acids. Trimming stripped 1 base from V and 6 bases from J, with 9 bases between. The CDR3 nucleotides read TGTGCCTGGAGTGGACAGGAGGATGGCTACACCTTC. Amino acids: CAWSGQEDGYTF.

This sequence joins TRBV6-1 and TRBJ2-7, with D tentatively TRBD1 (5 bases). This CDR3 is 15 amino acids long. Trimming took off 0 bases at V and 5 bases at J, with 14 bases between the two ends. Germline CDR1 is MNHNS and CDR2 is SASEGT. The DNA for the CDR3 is TGTGCCAGCAGTGAAGCGCATGGGGCCTCTAACGAGCAGTACTTC. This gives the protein CASSEAHGASNEQYF.

The CDR3 nucleotides are TGTGCCAGCAGCTTAGCAGGGACCGGGGAGCTGTTTTTT. Protein: CASSLAGTGELFF. The chain employs TRBV11-2 and TRBJ2-2; maybe TRBD1 (5 bases). The V and J ends lost 1 base and 5 bases respectively, with 5 bases between them. This CDR3 region has 13 residues. Germline values: CDR1 SGHAT, CDR2 FQNNGV.

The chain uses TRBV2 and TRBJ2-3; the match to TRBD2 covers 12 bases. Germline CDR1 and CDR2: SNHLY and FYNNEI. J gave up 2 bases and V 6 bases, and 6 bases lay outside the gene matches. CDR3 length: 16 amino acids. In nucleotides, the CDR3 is TGTGCCAGCAGGCGGACTAGCGGGGTGCACACAGATACGCAGTATTTT. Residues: CASRRTSGVHTDTQYF.

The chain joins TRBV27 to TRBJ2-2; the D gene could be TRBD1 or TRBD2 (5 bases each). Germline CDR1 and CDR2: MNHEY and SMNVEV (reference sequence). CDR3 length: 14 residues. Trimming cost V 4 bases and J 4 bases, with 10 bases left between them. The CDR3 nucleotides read TGTGCCAGCAGTTCCGGGGCGAGCACCGGGGAGCTGTTTTTT. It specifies CASSSGASTGELFF.

CDR3 nucleotides: TGCGCCAGCAGCCTCCTGGGACAGGGAAAGTCGATGAACACTGAAGCTTTCTTT. Its translation: CASSLLGQGKSMNTEAFF. The chain is built from TRBV5-1 and TRBJ1-1; TRBD1 matches 9 bases. CDR1 is SGHRS, CDR2 YFSETQ, per germline. The V and J ends lost 4 bases and 0 bases, in that order; junction bases with no gene match: 13. CDR3 length equals 18 residues. The complete variable domain, with remaining parts taken from reference TRBV5-1 and TRBJ1-1, reads KAGVTQTPRYLIKTRGQQVTLSCSPISGHRSVSWYQQTPGQGLQFLFEYFSETQRNKGNFPGRFSGRQFSNSRSEMNVSTLELGDSALYLCASSLLGQGKSMNTEAFFGQGTRLTVV.

CDR3 DNA: TGTGCCAGCAGTGCCATAGCGGGGGCCAACACCGGGGAGCTGTTTTTT. It is translated as CASSAIAGANTGELFF. This rearrangement joins TRBV6-1 to TRBJ2-2; 9 positions agree with TRBD2. CDR3 length: 16 residues. Germline lookup yields CDR1 MNHNS and CDR2 SASEGT. V shed 4 bases and J 2 bases; nucleotides not matched to a gene: 5.

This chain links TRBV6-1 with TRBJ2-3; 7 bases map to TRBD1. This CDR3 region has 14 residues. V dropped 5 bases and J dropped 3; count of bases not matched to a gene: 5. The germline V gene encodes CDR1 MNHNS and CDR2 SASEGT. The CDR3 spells CASSRDRFTDTQYF. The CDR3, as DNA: TGTGCCAGCAGTAGGGACAGATTTACAGATACGCAGTATTTT.

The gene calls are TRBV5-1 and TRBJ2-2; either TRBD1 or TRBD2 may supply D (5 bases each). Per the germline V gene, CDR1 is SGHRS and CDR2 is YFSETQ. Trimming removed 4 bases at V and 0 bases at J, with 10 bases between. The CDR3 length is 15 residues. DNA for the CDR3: TGCGCCAGCAGCCCCGGGACGCCGAACACCGGGGAGCTGTTTTTT. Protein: CASSPGTPNTGELFF.

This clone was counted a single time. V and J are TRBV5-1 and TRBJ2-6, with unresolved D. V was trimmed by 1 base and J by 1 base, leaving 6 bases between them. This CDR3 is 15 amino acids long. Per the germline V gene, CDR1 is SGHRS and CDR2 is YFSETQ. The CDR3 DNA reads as TGCGCCAGCAGCTTGAGCGATTCTGGGGCCAACGTCCTGACTTTC. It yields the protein CASSLSDSGANVLTF.

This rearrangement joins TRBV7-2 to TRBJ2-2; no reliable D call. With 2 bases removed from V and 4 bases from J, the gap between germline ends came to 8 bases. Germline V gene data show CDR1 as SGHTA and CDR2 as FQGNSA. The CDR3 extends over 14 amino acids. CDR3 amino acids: CASSLKRSTGELFF. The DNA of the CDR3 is TGTGCCAGCAGCTTAAAACGATCCACCGGGGAGCTGTTTTTT.

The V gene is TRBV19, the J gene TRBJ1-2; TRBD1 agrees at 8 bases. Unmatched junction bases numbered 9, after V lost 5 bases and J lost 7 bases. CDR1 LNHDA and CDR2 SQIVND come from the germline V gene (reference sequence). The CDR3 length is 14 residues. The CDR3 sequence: CASSSGTGGGGYTF. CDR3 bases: TGTGCCAGTAGTTCTGGGACAGGAGGTGGTGGCTACACCTTC.

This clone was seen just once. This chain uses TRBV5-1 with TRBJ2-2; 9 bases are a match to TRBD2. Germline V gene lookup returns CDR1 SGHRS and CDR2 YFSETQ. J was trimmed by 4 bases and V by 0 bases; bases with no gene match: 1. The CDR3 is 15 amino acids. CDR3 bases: TGCGCCAGCAGCTTGGCAGCGGGGGGCACCGGGGAGCTGTTTTTT. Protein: CASSLAAGGTGELFF.